This section outlines one T cell receptor (beta chain) sequence together with its context. The entry originates in a study of blood T cell repertoires in COVID-19. Study-level background: Specimens from acute and convalescent COVID-19 originated in the United States, Italy and Spain. The analysed material was cDNA or gDNA that came from T cells, B-cell-depleted T cells, or PBMCs.

Adults between roughly 18 and 89 years of age took part from fewer than 30 US areas. Clones were sequenced by immunoSEQ multiplex PCR, and TCRdb holds only the in-frame ones, with some missing. The sample has approximately 260,000 clones; around 87% are singletons. Sequencing was carried out using PBMCs or T cells enriched from blood (not recorded which). This receptor was obtained from a woman in her 40s with acute COVID-19.

This chain's CDR3 is CASSLSPNSPLHF. CDR3 sequence (DNA): TGTGCCAGCAGTTTATCCCCAAATTCACCCCTCCACTTT. The chain is built from TRBV27 and TRBJ1-6; no definite D call. V lost 0 bases and J 7 bases, leaving 4 bases between the germline ends. Looked up from germline, CDR1 is MNHEY and CDR2 is SMNVEV (reference sequence). The CDR3 covers 13 residues.